These T cell receptor beta chains were read from a single sample in a study of beta chain features in type 1 diabetes. Some clones are missing from TCRdb's copy, which holds only in-frame ones; the method was immunoSEQ multiplex PCR. The sample holds fewer than 350,000 clones, around 7.3% seen once. The source material was central memory CD4+ T cells from blood. The receptors were sampled from a woman between 18 and 29 years old in good health. CDR3s include the opening cysteine and the closing phenylalanine or tryptophan. D genes are given only for firm matches. Size is omitted from some rows. Given values are once, few, many or a class for expanded clones.

cdr3_nt cdr3_aa d_call j_call v_call clone_size
TGTGCCACCAACAGCGGACAGGAGAATTCACCCCTCCACTTT CATNSGQENSPLHF TRBD1 TRBJ1-6 TRBV15 few
TGTGCCAGCAGCTCCGCCCTGGATGAGCAGTTCTTC CASSSALDEQFF - TRBJ2-1 TRBV11-1 few
TGTGCCAGCAGCCCCGGGACTAATACCTACGAGCAGTACTTC CASSPGTNTYEQYF TRBD2 TRBJ2-7 TRBV7-9 few
TGCGCCAGCAGTTCCGGGACAGGGGAATTTGGCTACACCTTC CASSSGTGEFGYTF TRBD1 TRBJ1-2 TRBV5-1 -
TGTGCCAGCAGCTTACCATTGGGACAGGGGCGCTTGGGTGGCTACACCTTC CASSLPLGQGRLGGYTF TRBD1 TRBJ1-2 TRBV5-8 -
TGTGCCAGCAGTTTCCGTCAGAGGACGAGAGACCCTTCCTCCTACGAGCAGTACTTC CASSFRQRTRDPSSYEQYF - TRBJ2-7 TRBV27 -
TGTGCCAGCAGCGAACAGGGCGGCAATCAGCCCCAGCATTTT CASSEQGGNQPQHF - TRBJ1-5 TRBV7-2 -
TGTGCCAGCAGCTTAGCGTCGGACAGGGGTAATGGCTACACCTTC CASSLASDRGNGYTF TRBD1 TRBJ1-2 TRBV7-2 many
TGTGCCAGCTCACGACAGGGCTACGAGCAGTACTTC CASSRQGYEQYF TRBD1 TRBJ2-7 TRBV18 -
TGTGCCAGCAGCCAAGCGAGGAACACTGAAGCTTTCTTT CASSQARNTEAFF - TRBJ1-1 TRBV14 many
TGTGCCAGCAGCTTAGGACAGGGTCGAGGTCGTACTGAAGCTTTCTTT CASSLGQGRGRTEAFF TRBD1 TRBJ1-1 TRBV7-2 few
TGTGCCAGCAGCCCGCAGCTTATGAACACTGAAGCTTTCTTT CASSPQLMNTEAFF - TRBJ1-1 TRBV11-1 -
TGTGCCAGCAGCCAAGTTCGGGGGAACACTGAAGCTTTCTTT CASSQVRGNTEAFF - TRBJ1-1 TRBV14 medium-sized
TGTGCCAGTAGTATTCGGGGGCGGAGCACTGAAGCTTTCTTT CASSIRGRSTEAFF - TRBJ1-1 TRBV19 -
TGTGCCAGCGGGGCCGGCTACGAGCAGTACTTC CASGAGYEQYF - TRBJ2-7 TRBV6-6 once
TGTGCCACCCAGGACCGCCATAATTCACCCCTCCACTTT CATQDRHNSPLHF - TRBJ1-6 TRBV19 few
TGTGCCAGCAGCCAAGAATTGAAAGGGGCTGGAAACACCATATATTTT CASSQELKGAGNTIYF - TRBJ1-3 TRBV4-2 -